This TCR beta chain was retrieved from a study of T-cell memory formation after mild COVID-19. TCRdb re-analysed the 5' RACE reads in MiXCR, keeping a single row per CDR3 protein. This table holds 30,000 to 45,000 distinct CDR3 sequences, over 9.5% found once. The specimen was PBMCs or a T cell subset sorted from them (not recorded which). This clonotype was sampled from a man younger than 35 who had mild COVID-19 (a few samples of this study predate the infection). Cell type and time point are not known.

The CDR3 DNA is TGTGCCAGCAGTTACTCGGGCGGAGGGCAGTACTTC. This codes for CASSYSGGGQYF. This rearrangement joins TRBV6-5 to TRBJ2-7; D might be TRBD2 (5 bases). There are 12 residues in the CDR3. CDR1 is MNHEY, CDR2 SVGAGI, per germline. V was clipped by 0 bases and J by 9 bases, with 9 bases between them.